This TCR beta chain stems from a study of T cell clones after liver transplantation. Study-wide context: Three of eight recipients were HCV-positive; others had non-autoimmune, non-viral indications.

Assay: immunoSEQ multiplex PCR; the TCRdb copy retains only in-frame clones and omits some. This sample has 65,000 to 80,000 clones, with approximately 87% found just once. With respect to this clone: What it recognizes is unknown.

Points from the study as a whole: The donor-reactive repertoire was only partly measurable in a couple of subjects, lacking donor cells.

Losses at the gene ends were 6 bases for V and 5 bases for J; bases not matched to a gene: 4. The germline CDR1 and CDR2 sequences are ENHRY and SYGVKD. The CDR3 is made up of 14 amino acids. This material consisted of CD4+ T cells from blood, taken at the 22-month timepoint. This rearrangement joins TRBV10-3 to TRBJ2-3; the match to TRBD2 covers 11 bases. The clonotype originates from a human patient who received a liver transplant. Some of the T cells might come from the graft donor. In DNA, the CDR3 is TGTGCCATCAGCCTAGCGGGAGGTGTAGATACGCAGTATTTT. Its protein is CAISLAGGVDTQYF.